This T cell receptor (beta chain) appears in the sequencing data of a study of blood T cell repertoires in COVID-19. The wider study: COVID-19 samples from acute and convalescent phases originated in the United States, Italy and Spain. Sample material is recorded as cDNA or gDNA derived from T cells, B-cell-depleted T cells, or PBMCs.

Original data processing: How many nucleated cells were present was estimated from reference gene primer amplification. Some clones are missing from TCRdb's copy, which holds only in-frame ones; the method was immunoSEQ multiplex PCR. From that table come the V and J calls and clone size; the DNA was used to work out D and trimming. The sample includes about 220,000 clones, 82% of them seen just once. The CDR3 runs 15 residues. CDR1 and CDR2 (germline): MNHNY, SVGAGI (reference sequence). V lost 6 bases, J lost 2 bases, and 7 bases stayed unmatched. The rearrangement uses TRBV6-6 and TRBJ2-5; 9 nucleotides agree with TRBD2. The TCR originated in a woman of 80 years or more with acute or convalescent COVID-19. Sequenced material: peripheral blood. The CDR3: CASSPWLAGQETQYF. The DNA for the CDR3 is TGTGCCAGCAGCCCTTGGCTAGCGGGGCAAGAGACCCAGTACTTC.